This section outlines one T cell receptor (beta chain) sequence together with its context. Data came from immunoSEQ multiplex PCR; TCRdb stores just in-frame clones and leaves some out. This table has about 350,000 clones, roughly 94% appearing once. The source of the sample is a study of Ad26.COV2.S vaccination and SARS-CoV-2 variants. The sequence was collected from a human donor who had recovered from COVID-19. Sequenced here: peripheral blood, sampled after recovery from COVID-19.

The CDR3 sequence is CASRGVQETQYF. As DNA, the CDR3 is TGTGCCAGCAGGGGAGTCCAAGAGACCCAGTACTTC. J is TRBJ2-5 and V is TRBV9; a weak D match, TRBD2 (5 bases). This CDR3 spans 12 amino acids. Germline V lookup: CDR1 SGDLS, CDR2 YYNGEE. Trimming cost V 5 bases and J 1 base, with 6 bases left between them.